Each of the 32 T cell receptor beta chains below was sequenced from the same sample in a study of shared clonotypes between healthy human individuals. Sequencing used immunoSEQ multiplex PCR; TCRdb keeps in-frame clones, though not all of them. The profile covers some 2 million clones, with roughly 94% appearing a single time and 0.9% to 1.3% taken by the ten largest. Naive CD8 populations comprised CD45RO-negative cells positively selected for CCR7, excluding terminally differentiated effector memory CD45RA+ cells. Sequencing was performed on naive CD8+ T cells sorted from blood. Receptors were obtained from a man aged 18 to 30 in good health.

The V call is TRBV25-1, the J call TRBJ1-1, with D unclear. Trimming pared 1 base from V and 7 bases from J, leaving 10 bases between. The CDR3 totals 13 residues. CDR1 MGHDK and CDR2 SYGVNS come from the germline V gene. CDR3 DNA: TGTGCCAGCAGTGAATTGATAACGGATGAAGCTTTCTTT. As protein: CASSELITDEAFF.

J is TRBJ1-5 and V is TRBV6-6; possible D gene TRBD1, 6 bases. V was pared by 0 bases and J by 7 bases, with 16 bases between. Germline lookup yields CDR1 MNHNY and CDR2 SVGAGI (reference sequence). CDR3 size: 16 residues. Here the CDR3 reads CASSYSGGNRDQPQHF. CDR3 sequence (DNA): TGTGCCAGCAGTTACTCAGGGGGGAACAGAGACCAGCCCCAGCATTTT.

The J gene is TRBJ1-5, the V gene TRBV2; 8 bases fit TRBD1. The junction had 9 bases not matched to a gene; V was cut back by 3 bases and J by 8 bases. CDR1 is SNHLY, CDR2 FYNNEI, per germline. This CDR3 is built from 15 residues. CDR3 coding DNA: TGTGCCAGCAGTGATCCAACGGACAGGGATGAGCCCCAGCATTTT. It codes for CASSDPTDRDEPQHF.

This rearrangement joins TRBV5-4 to TRBJ1-2; D may be TRBD1 (6 bases). V gave up 0 bases and J gave up 4 bases, with 13 bases separating them. CDR1 SGHNT and CDR2 YYREEE come from the germline V gene (reference sequence). The CDR3 is 15 residues long. The chain's CDR3 is CASSLANGGAYGYTF. Written as DNA, the CDR3 is TGTGCCAGCAGCTTGGCCAACGGGGGGGCCTATGGCTACACCTTC.

About this clone: The same CDR3 is also encoded by other DNA sequences in this sample. CDR3 in DNA: TGCGCCAGCAGCCCCCGGGACAGTCGCTACGAGCAGTACTTC. It yields the protein CASSPRDSRYEQYF. The chain couples TRBV4-1 to TRBJ2-7, with TRBD1 identical over 7 bases. The length of the CDR3 is 14 residues. V lost 4 bases to trimming and J lost 3 bases; unmatched junction nucleotides: 6. Germline values: CDR1 MGHRA, CDR2 YSYEKL.

The chain combines TRBV10-2 with TRBJ2-1; D call uncertain. V was trimmed by 7 bases and J by 4 bases, leaving 5 bases between them. CDR3 length: 11 residues. Germline-derived CDR1 and CDR2 are WSHSY and SAAADI. CDR3 in amino acids: CASKEYNEQFF. The CDR3 DNA is TGCGCCAGCAAGGAATACAATGAGCAGTTCTTC.

The chain employs TRBV28 and TRBJ1-3; a weak D match, TRBD1 (6 bases). This CDR3 has 16 amino acids. Trimming took off 2 bases at V and 0 bases at J, with 11 bases between the two ends. From germline, CDR1 is MDHEN and CDR2 SYDVKM. The CDR3 sequence: CASSLGQGNSGNTIYF. The CDR3 bases are TGTGCCAGCAGTTTAGGGCAGGGGAACTCTGGAAACACCATATATTTT.

The chain employs TRBV19 and TRBJ2-3; D gene uncertain. The germline V and J ends were trimmed by 7 bases and 1 base, with 9 bases remaining between them. The CDR3 is 13 residues long. Germline CDR1 and CDR2: LNHDA and SQIVND (reference sequence). CDR3 sequence reads: CASTTPGTDTQYF. CDR3 nucleotide sequence: TGTGCCAGTACGACCCCGGGCACAGATACGCAGTATTTT.

The V call is TRBV4-1, the J call TRBJ1-1, with 9 bases that match TRBD1. There are 15 residues in the CDR3. V lost 2 bases to trimming and J lost 6 bases; unmatched junction nucleotides: 7. The germline V gene has CDR1 MGHRA and CDR2 YSYEKL. The CDR3 region is CASSQPTGGIAEAFF. The CDR3 DNA sequence: TGCGCCAGCAGCCAACCAACAGGGGGCATCGCTGAAGCTTTCTTT.

The chain has TRBV28 and TRBJ1-5; D might be TRBD1 (5 bases). This CDR3 spans 17 amino acids. Germline CDR1 is MDHEN and CDR2 is SYDVKM. V was clipped by 6 bases and J by 8 bases, with 26 bases between them. The CDR3 protein is CASSLREIGQRVEPQHF. DNA for the CDR3: TGTGCCAGCAGCCTCAGGGAAATAGGGCAACGCGTTGAGCCCCAGCATTTT.

This chain links TRBV2 with TRBJ2-7, with 16 bases identical to TRBD2. V was pared by 6 bases and J by 5 bases, with 10 bases of the junction left unmatched. Germline CDR1 and CDR2: SNHLY and FYNNEI. This CDR3 contains 17 residues. DNA of the CDR3: TGTGCCAGCAGACGAGGGACTAGCGGGAGGGCCCTCCACGAGCAGTACTTC. Translating gives CASRRGTSGRALHEQYF.

The V call is TRBV2, the J call TRBJ2-5; TRBD2 matches at 9 bases. V lost 2 bases to trimming and J lost 4 bases; unmatched junction nucleotides: 8. This CDR3 has 16 residues. Germline assignment: CDR1 SNHLY and CDR2 FYNNEI. The CDR3 nucleotides read TGTGCCAGCAGTGAACTCGCGGGGGGGCGCCGAGAGACCCAGTACTTC. Amino acids: CASSELAGGRRETQYF.

V gene TRBV19 combines with J gene TRBJ2-7, with D tentatively TRBD2 (5 bases). Germline-derived CDR1 and CDR2 are LNHDA and SQIVND (reference sequence). The CDR3 is 15 amino acids. V was cut by 3 bases and J by 3 bases, with 15 bases left in between. The CDR3 sequence: CASSIRLPVVYEQYF. CDR3 sequence (DNA): TGTGCCAGTAGTATCAGACTACCGGTTGTCTACGAGCAGTACTTC.

The chain recombines TRBV30 with TRBJ1-1; tentative D call: TRBD1 (5 bases). V was pared by 0 bases and J by 6 bases, with 14 bases between. The CDR3 sequence is 14 residues long. The germline V gene has CDR1 GTSNPN and CDR2 SVGIG (reference sequence). CDR3 loop: CAWSVGRGWAEAFF. For the CDR3, the DNA is TGTGCCTGGAGTGTAGGGAGGGGTTGGGCTGAAGCTTTCTTT.

The V call is TRBV30, the J call TRBJ1-4; D is unresolved. The V and J ends lost 2 bases and 5 bases respectively, with 12 bases between them. CDR3 length equals 14 residues. In germline, CDR1 is GTSNPN, CDR2 SVGIG (reference sequence). The CDR3 nucleotides read TGTGCCTGGAGTAGTGAGGCAGCCAATGAAAAACTGTTTTTT. Residues: CAWSSEAANEKLFF.

This rearrangement joins TRBV28 to TRBJ2-7, with D possibly matching TRBD2 (5 bases). The CDR3 length is 12 residues. CDR1 and CDR2 (germline): MDHEN, SYDVKM. The ends were cut back, 5 bases at V and 1 base at J, with 6 bases in the middle. CDR3 DNA sequence: TGTGCCAGCAGTCGGACTTCCTACGAGCAGTACTTC. Translation: CASSRTSYEQYF.

The chain joins TRBV9 to TRBJ2-1; 11 bases are shared with TRBD2. Germline CDR1 and CDR2: SGDLS and YYNGEE. The CDR3 is made up of 16 amino acids. J lost 0 bases, V lost 2 bases, and 1 base had no gene match. CDR3 sequence (DNA): TGTGCCAGCAGCGTCACTAGCGGGAGCTCCTACAATGAGCAGTTCTTC. Translation: CASSVTSGSSYNEQFF.

The count of this clone is one. The chain couples TRBV30 to TRBJ2-1, with D possibly TRBD1 on 5 matching bases. Deletions cut 0 bases from V and 9 bases from J, with 9 bases between. The CDR3 extends over 12 amino acids. CDR1 is GTSNPN, CDR2 SVGIG, per germline (reference sequence). The DNA of the CDR3 is TGTGCCTGGAGTGTAGGGGAAGTTGAGCAGTTCTTC. It is translated as CAWSVGEVEQFF.

The chain is built from TRBV7-9 and TRBJ2-1; D is possibly TRBD2 (6 bases). Germline-derived CDR1 and CDR2 are SEHNR and FQNEAQ (reference sequence). There are 16 residues in the CDR3. Trimming pared 1 base from V and 5 bases from J, leaving 15 bases between. The CDR3 sequence is CASSLGGLAFHNEQFF. The CDR3 DNA reads TGTGCCAGCAGCTTAGGTGGGCTAGCGTTCCACAATGAGCAGTTCTTC.

The chain is built from TRBV7-9 and TRBJ1-2; possible D gene TRBD1, 5 bases. Trimming removed 1 base at V and 0 bases at J, with 12 bases between. This CDR3 contains 16 residues. Germline lookup yields CDR1 SEHNR and CDR2 FQNEAQ (reference sequence). The CDR3 is CASSLVYGAANYGYTF. The CDR3 region has the DNA TGTGCCAGCAGCTTAGTGTACGGGGCGGCTAACTATGGCTACACCTTC.

V usage is TRBV10-3 and J usage is TRBJ2-1; a possible D gene is TRBD1 (5 bases). Germline CDR1 reads ENHRY; CDR2 reads SYGVKD. The CDR3 is 13 amino acids. The germline V and J ends were trimmed by 10 bases and 12 bases, with 22 bases remaining between them. This CDR3 is CATGPPAETWQFF. The CDR3 DNA reads as TGTGCCACAGGGCCCCCGGCGGAGACATGGCAGTTCTTC.

The chain joins TRBV6-5 to TRBJ1-3, with TRBD1 as a possible D gene (6 bases). The CDR3 contains 12 residues. Germline V gene data show CDR1 as MNHEY and CDR2 as SVGAGI. Trimming took off 8 bases at V and 3 bases at J, with 8 bases between the two ends. The CDR3 DNA is TGTGCCAGCGAGGGGGTTGGAAACACCATATATTTT. It yields the protein CASEGVGNTIYF.

J is TRBJ2-2 and V is TRBV6-5, with 8 bases fitting TRBD2. Unmatched junction bases numbered 14, after V lost 7 bases and J lost 10 bases. Germline CDR1 is MNHEY and CDR2 is SVGAGI. The CDR3 is 15 amino acids. The CDR3 bases are TGTGCCAGCAATGGGCAAGCGGGGGCCCTCGAGGAGCTGTTTTTT. Amino acid sequence: CASNGQAGALEELFF.

The CDR3 region has the DNA TGTGCCAGCAGTTTATTAGGCTCCCAGTACGAGCAGTACTTC. This gives the protein CASSLLGSQYEQYF. The V call is TRBV27, the J call TRBJ2-7; D unresolved. Deletions cut 1 base from V and 4 bases from J, with 11 bases between. CDR3 length equals 14 residues. From germline, CDR1 is MNHEY and CDR2 SMNVEV (reference sequence).

This clone was counted once. The junction does not match germline at one end; this may be a read error. V gene TRBV7-7 combines with J gene TRBJ2-7; D is perhaps TRBD1 or TRBD2 (5 bases each). The CDR3 consists of 15 residues. Germline V lookup: CDR1 SSHAT, CDR2 FNYEAQ (reference sequence). CDR3 bases: TGTGCTAGCAGCTTAGGGGACCATCCTTCCTACGAGCAGTACTTC. Its translation is CASSLGDHPSYEQYF.

The gene calls are TRBV5-4 and TRBJ2-2; the D is unclear. This CDR3 has 15 residues. Germline V lookup: CDR1 SGHNT, CDR2 YYREEE (reference sequence). Between the trimmed V and J ends, which lost 0 bases and 3 bases, there was a span of 9 bases. CDR3 in DNA: TGTGCCAGCAGCTTGGGCTATCGGGACACCGGGGAGCTGTTTTTT. It translates to CASSLGYRDTGELFF. The variable domain in full, with the rest retrieved from reference TRBV5-4 and TRBJ2-2, is ETGVTQSPTHLIKTRGQQVTLRCSSQSGHNTVSWYQQALGQGPQFIFQYYREEENGRGNFPPRFSGLQFPNYSSELNVNALELDDSALYLCASSLGYRDTGELFFGEGSRLTVL.

The rearrangement links TRBV5-1 to TRBJ2-7; 12 bases are shared with TRBD1. Germline CDR1 and CDR2: SGHRS and YFSETQ. The CDR3 totals 15 residues. The V gene end was trimmed by 4 bases and the J gene end by 3 bases; junction bases not matched to a gene: 5. The DNA for the CDR3 is TGCGCCAGCAGCCCGGGGACAGGGGGCGTCTACGAGCAGTACTTC. Translating it yields CASSPGTGGVYEQYF.

The chain recombines TRBV6-6 with TRBJ2-7; 7 bases agree with TRBD2. Germline V gene sequence: CDR1 MNHNY, CDR2 SVGAGI (reference sequence). V lost 4 bases and J lost 6; bases outside the gene matches: 9. This CDR3 is 14 amino acids long. The DNA of the CDR3 is TGTGCCAGCAGTTCCCGAGCGGGGTATGCCGAGCAGTACTTC. This encodes CASSSRAGYAEQYF.

This sequence joins TRBV2 and TRBJ2-7, with TRBD2 matching over 12 bases. V lost 4 bases and J lost 0; bases outside the gene matches: 13. Germline V gene sequence: CDR1 SNHLY, CDR2 FYNNEI. This CDR3 has 19 amino acids. Here the CDR3 DNA reads TGTGCCAGCAGTGGGCAAGGGCACGGACTAGCGGGATACTCCTACGAGCAGTACTTC. Translating it yields CASSGQGHGLAGYSYEQYF.

The chain combines TRBV27 with TRBJ2-7; D remains ambiguous. Germline V gene lookup returns CDR1 MNHEY and CDR2 SMNVEV (reference sequence). Trimming left V 3 bases short and J 0 bases short, with 12 bases between. The CDR3 consists of 15 residues. The CDR3 nucleotides are TGTGCCAGCAGTTTTACACCCACTTACTCCTACGAGCAGTACTTC. Protein sequence: CASSFTPTYSYEQYF.

The chain joins TRBV13 to TRBJ2-3; 7 bases are shared with TRBD1. Germline assignment: CDR1 PRHDT and CDR2 FYEKMQ (reference sequence). The CDR3 length is 16 residues. The trim removed 1 base at V and 0 bases at J, leaving 4 bases unmatched. The CDR3 region has the DNA TGTGCCAGCAGCTTAGAGTGGGACAGCAGCACAGATACGCAGTATTTT. Its translation is CASSLEWDSSTDTQYF.

The chain recombines TRBV9 with TRBJ2-3; D ambiguous. From germline, CDR1 is SGDLS and CDR2 YYNGEE. The CDR3 runs to 14 residues. V shed 0 bases and J shed 2 bases, with 7 bases lying between them. For the CDR3, the DNA is TGTGCCAGCAGCGTAGAACAGTTCACAGATACGCAGTATTTT. Its protein is CASSVEQFTDTQYF.